The sample holds a few counts of the clone carrying this T cell receptor beta chain. Its specificity is not known. TCRdb itself ran the RACE reads through MiXCR, one entry per CDR3 protein. The table lists just under 350,000 distinct CDR3 sequences, 5.5% to 8% of them singletons, with around 8.2% in the top ten. This CDR3 is built from 15 residues. CDR1 SNHLY and CDR2 FYNNEI come from the germline V gene. Deletions cut 2 bases from V and 0 bases from J, with 10 bases between. The data derive from a study of human T cells and chemical hapten exposure. About the research overall: Throughout a study of roughly 5.5 months, patients underwent weekly scalp administration of diphenylcyclopropenone doses. Findings and caveats of the study: It was expanded TCRs that formed significantly more large CDR3 similarity clusters than controls did.

Time point here: patch test 1, 2 weeks after DPC sensitization. Treatment specified: therapeutic diphenylcyclopropenone sensitization with weekly scalp DPC. This clonotype originated in a woman aged 18 to 35 with alopecia areata. Some clones in this sample may be carry-over from other donors' samples. This material consisted of whole blood, taken in connection with sensitization to the hapten diphenylcyclopropenone (DPC). The rearrangement uses TRBV2 and TRBJ1-1, with D hard to call. The CDR3 protein is CASSEYASMNTEAFF. CDR3 coding DNA: TGTGCCAGCAGTGAATACGCGAGCATGAACACTGAAGCTTTCTTT.